The 20 T cell receptor beta chains listed next were all sequenced from one sample in a study of cytomegalovirus exposure and HLA in healthy donors. PCR used 60 Vbeta primers and 13 Jbeta primers. Only in-frame clones appear in the TCRdb table, and some are missing; sequencing was by immunoSEQ multiplex PCR. The sample holds around 110,000 clones, approximately 65% seen once. The sample was PBMCs. Receptors were obtained from a man aged 18 to 29 in good health and CMV-seronegative.

The chain couples TRBV19 to TRBJ1-2; 9 bases fit TRBD1. The CDR3 is 13 residues long. The germline CDR1 and CDR2 sequences are LNHDA and SQIVND (reference sequence). The V gene end was trimmed by 11 bases and the J gene end by 6 bases; junction bases not matched to a gene: 10. CDR3 nucleotide sequence: TGTGCCTCACTCCGGGACAGGGTGGATGGCTACACCTTC. The encoded protein is CASLRDRVDGYTF.

J is TRBJ2-7 and V is TRBV27; D is perhaps TRBD1 (5 bases). This CDR3 has 15 residues. Germline CDR1 reads MNHEY; CDR2 reads SMNVEV (reference sequence). Trimming left V 3 bases short and J 1 base short, with 13 bases between. The CDR3 is CASSLFPGRSYEQYF. The CDR3 DNA sequence: TGTGCCAGCAGTTTGTTCCCAGGGCGGTCCTACGAGCAGTACTTC.

J is TRBJ2-7 and V is TRBV5-1; TRBD2 might be the D (5 bases). From germline, CDR1 is SGHRS and CDR2 YFSETQ. The ends were cut back, 0 bases at V and 3 bases at J, with 7 bases in the middle. There are 13 residues in the CDR3. In DNA form, the CDR3 reads TGCGCCAGCAGCTTGGACGGGAACTACGAGCAGTACTTC. Translation gives CASSLDGNYEQYF. Filled out from reference TRBV5-1 and TRBJ2-7, the complete variable domain reads KAGVTQTPRYLIKTRGQQVTLSCSPISGHRSVSWYQQTPGQGLQFLFEYFSETQRNKGNFPGRFSGRQFSNSRSEMNVSTLELGDSALYLCASSLDGNYEQYFGPGTRLTVT.

The rearrangement uses TRBV30 and TRBJ1-2, with a possible D match to TRBD1 (5 bases). The CDR3 runs 13 residues. Trimming pared 0 bases from V and 6 bases from J, leaving 11 bases between. CDR1 is GTSNPN, CDR2 SVGIG, per germline (reference sequence). Here the CDR3 DNA reads TGTGCCTGGAGTGTCCTGGCAGGGAATGGCTACACCTTC. Amino acids: CAWSVLAGNGYTF.

The rearrangement joins TRBV11-2 to TRBJ2-7; maybe TRBD1 (6 bases). CDR3 length: 16 residues. Trimming removed 1 base at V and 3 bases at J, with 16 bases between. From germline, CDR1 is SGHAT and CDR2 FQNNGV. The CDR3 loop is CASSLAITHRVYEQYF. The CDR3 bases are TGTGCCAGCAGCTTAGCTATCACGCACAGGGTCTACGAGCAGTACTTC.

The chain employs TRBV27 and TRBJ1-3; tentatively, D is TRBD1 (6 bases). The ends were cut back, 3 bases at V and 0 bases at J, with 9 bases in the middle. Germline V lookup: CDR1 MNHEY, CDR2 SMNVEV (reference sequence). CDR3 size: 15 residues. The CDR3 loop reads CASSLDSTSGNTIYF. The CDR3 DNA reads as TGTGCCAGCAGTTTGGACAGCACCTCTGGAAACACCATATATTTT.

The V call is TRBV7-6, the J call TRBJ2-7, with 9 positions matching TRBD2. The junction had 14 bases not matched to a gene; V was cut back by 1 base and J by 7 bases. Germline V CDR1 and CDR2: SGHVS, FNYEAQ. This CDR3 has 17 residues. The CDR3 sequence is CASSLGVAGGPPWEQYF. As DNA, the CDR3 is TGTGCCAGCAGCTTAGGAGTGGCGGGAGGGCCCCCCTGGGAGCAGTACTTC.

The chain uses TRBV7-9 and TRBJ1-2, with D perhaps matching TRBD1 (5 bases). This CDR3 has 14 amino acids. Germline V CDR1 and CDR2: SEHNR, FQNEAQ (reference sequence). V was clipped by 5 bases and J by 3 bases, with 13 bases between them. CDR3 nucleotides: TGTGCCAGCAGCCGAGGCCAGGGTGACTATGGCTACACCTTC. Residues: CASSRGQGDYGYTF.

This chain links TRBV2 with TRBJ2-5; the D is unclear. V dropped 7 bases and J dropped 2 bases, with 11 bases sitting between them. CDR3 length: 13 amino acids. Germline V gives CDR1 SNHLY, CDR2 FYNNEI. The CDR3: CASNYAKQETQYF. The CDR3 nucleotides are TGTGCCAGCAATTATGCGAAACAAGAGACCCAGTACTTC.

The DNA of the CDR3 is TGCGCCAGCAGTGTTAGGGGGGGAGAGACCCAGTACTTC. This gives the protein CASSVRGGETQYF. The J gene is TRBJ2-5, the V gene TRBV10-2, with TRBD2 as a possible D gene (7 bases). CDR1 is WSHSY, CDR2 SAAADI, per germline. Trimming stripped 4 bases from V and 4 bases from J, with 10 bases between. The CDR3 has 13 amino acids.

V usage is TRBV28 and J usage is TRBJ1-1, with D possibly TRBD1 on 6 matching bases. CDR1 and CDR2 from the germline V gene are MDHEN and SYDVKM. This CDR3 spans 14 amino acids. With 7 bases removed from V and 1 base from J, the gap between germline ends came to 13 bases. CDR3 loop: CASTPGHRNTEAFF. CDR3 DNA sequence: TGTGCCAGCACTCCGGGACATCGGAACACTGAAGCTTTCTTT.

The rearrangement links TRBV5-1 to TRBJ1-2; 7 bases align to TRBD1. The CDR3 extends over 18 amino acids. The junction had 17 bases not matched to a gene; V was cut back by 3 bases and J by 3 bases. The V gene's germline CDR1 is SGHRS and CDR2 YFSETQ. This CDR3 reads CASSSGPGTAPPDYGYTF. The DNA for the CDR3 is TGCGCCAGCAGCTCTGGTCCCGGGACAGCCCCCCCAGACTATGGCTACACCTTC.

V and J are TRBV6-6 and TRBJ1-1, with a weak D call TRBD1 (5 bases). The CDR3 runs 15 residues. Looked up from germline, CDR1 is MNHNY and CDR2 is SVGAGI (reference sequence). The germline V and J ends were trimmed by 6 bases and 6 bases, with 20 bases remaining between them. CDR3 sequence: CASREGSERRAEAFF. The CDR3 DNA reads TGTGCCAGCAGGGAGGGGTCTGAGAGGCGGGCTGAAGCTTTCTTT.

V usage is TRBV10-1 and J usage is TRBJ2-2; D unclear. The germline CDR1 and CDR2 sequences are WNHNN and SYGVQD (reference sequence). The V and J ends lost 0 bases and 5 bases respectively, with 10 bases between them. This CDR3 contains 15 residues. CDR3 DNA: TGCGCCAGCAGTGAGTCGTCAAGACTTACCGGGGAGCTGTTTTTT. As protein: CASSESSRLTGELFF.

The V call is TRBV25-1, the J call TRBJ2-3, with D possibly being TRBD1 (6 bases). The CDR3 extends over 14 amino acids. The V end lost 3 bases, the J end lost 9 bases, and 16 bases lay between the germline ends. Germline CDR1 reads MGHDK; CDR2 reads SYGVNS. The CDR3 nucleotides are TGTGCCAGCAGTGATTTTGTACAGGGACGAACGCAGTATTTT. It specifies CASSDFVQGRTQYF. Based on the CDR3 plus reference TRBV25-1 and TRBJ2-3, the full variable domain is EADIYQTPRYLVIGTGKKITLECSQTMGHDKMYWYQQDPGMELHLIHYSYGVNSTEKGDLSSESTVSRIRTEHFPLTLESARPSHTSQYLCASSDFVQGRTQYFGPGTRLTVL.

V gene TRBV9 combines with J gene TRBJ2-1; TRBD2 matches 11 bases. Trimming removed 2 bases from V and 3 bases from J; junction bases left unmatched: 4. The germline V gene has CDR1 SGDLS and CDR2 YYNGEE. This CDR3 region has 16 residues. The CDR3 spells CASSVTGTSGYNEQFF. CDR3 DNA: TGTGCCAGCAGCGTGACCGGGACTAGCGGCTACAATGAGCAGTTCTTC.

This chain joins TRBV2 and TRBJ2-3; D remains ambiguous. Germline V lookup: CDR1 SNHLY, CDR2 FYNNEI. CDR3 length: 15 residues. V lost 4 bases to trimming and J lost 5 bases, with 16 bases between them. The CDR3 sequence is CASSAQPNLGDTQYF. CDR3 sequence (DNA): TGTGCCAGCAGTGCCCAGCCAAACCTAGGAGATACGCAGTATTTT.

Only one count was recorded for this clone. This rearrangement joins TRBV5-4 to TRBJ2-5; 9 nucleotides line up with TRBD1. The CDR3 consists of 14 residues. Germline CDR1 SGHNT, CDR2 YYREEE (reference sequence). Trimming took 4 bases from V and 2 from J; bases not matched to a gene: 3. This CDR3 reads CASSDDRGQETQYF. CDR3 DNA sequence: TGTGCCAGCAGCGATGACAGGGGGCAAGAGACCCAGTACTTC.

A few counts support this clone. This sequence joins TRBV2 and TRBJ2-7, with TRBD1 as a possible D gene (6 bases). The CDR3 extends over 13 amino acids. Trimming stripped 6 bases from V and 5 bases from J, with 14 bases between. CDR1 and CDR2 from the germline V gene are SNHLY and FYNNEI. This CDR3 reads CASSGPGQNEQYF. The CDR3 nucleotides are TGTGCCAGCAGCGGACCTGGACAGAACGAGCAGTACTTC.

The chain recombines TRBV2 with TRBJ1-1, with 8 bases matching TRBD1. CDR3 length: 16 residues. Germline loops: CDR1 SNHLY, CDR2 FYNNEI. After removal of 6 bases from V and 2 bases from J, the junction contained 11 bases not matched to a gene. The CDR3 region is CASSLGQGGPNTEAFF. The CDR3 region has the DNA TGTGCCAGCAGCCTCGGACAGGGAGGACCTAACACTGAAGCTTTCTTT.